This T cell receptor beta chain comes out of a study of PD-1 blockade in classical Hodgkin lymphoma. Time point here: newly diagnosed, previously untreated cHL patient sample. Serving as comparison were PBMCs from newly diagnosed, untreated classical Hodgkin lymphoma, which were sequenced alongside the relapsed/refractory trial patients. TCRdb keeps only in-frame clones here, not all; method: immunoSEQ multiplex PCR. The profile shows about 17,000 clones, around 90% of them singletons. With 2 bases removed from V and 4 bases from J, the gap between germline ends came to 19 bases. CDR1 and CDR2 from the germline V gene are SGHNT and YYREEE (reference sequence). The CDR3 spans 16 residues.

The J gene is TRBJ2-7, the V gene TRBV5-4; D is possibly TRBD2 (5 bases). The sample taken for sequencing was peripheral blood mononuclear cells (PBMCs). This sequence was found in a human donor with classical Hodgkin lymphoma. As DNA, the CDR3 is TGTGCCAGCAGCTTTGCAAGGTTCACGGGGAGATACGAGCAGTACTTC. Protein: CASSFARFTGRYEQYF.